Below, 32 T cell receptor beta chains from the same sample are listed, as sequenced in a study of blood T cell repertoires in COVID-19. The assay was immunoSEQ multiplex PCR, and TCRdb's table has in-frame clones only and misses some. The table records more than 100,000 clones, over 75% of them present only once. Material for sequencing was peripheral blood. These receptors all stem from a woman in her 70s with acute or convalescent COVID-19.

This chain links TRBV9 with TRBJ2-3, with 7 bases identical to TRBD2. CDR1 is SGDLS, CDR2 YYNGEE, per germline. V shed 4 bases, J shed 2 bases, and the junction held 4 bases outside the gene matches. CDR3 size: 14 residues. As DNA, the CDR3 is TGTGCCAGCAGCTTGCGGGGGTCCACAGATACGCAGTATTTT. Encoded protein: CASSLRGSTDTQYF. The full variable domain, in which reference TRBV9 and TRBJ2-3 provide the parts outside the CDR3, is DSGVTQTPKHLITATGQRVTLRCSPRSGDLSVYWYQQSLDQGLQFLIQYYNGEERAKGNILERFSAQQFPDLHSELNLSSLELGDSALYFCASSLRGSTDTQYFGPGTRLTVL.

This clone showed up just once. The chain has TRBV9 and TRBJ2-1; no clear D. V was shortened by 0 bases and J by 8 bases, with 6 bases between the two germline ends. Germline CDR1 and CDR2: SGDLS and YYNGEE. The CDR3 is 12 residues long. The CDR3 is CASSVVADEQFF. DNA for the CDR3: TGTGCCAGCAGCGTAGTCGCAGATGAGCAGTTCTTC.

The chain links TRBV13 to TRBJ2-1; D gene ambiguous. The CDR3 covers 13 residues. CDR1 is PRHDT, CDR2 FYEKMQ, per germline (reference sequence). Deletions cut 4 bases from V and 13 bases from J, with 17 bases between. This CDR3 reads CASSSRPFFLQFF. CDR3 nucleotides: TGTGCCAGCAGCTCCCGTCCCTTTTTTCTCCAGTTCTTC.

The chain carries TRBV30 and TRBJ1-6, with D perhaps matching TRBD1 (5 bases). Germline assignment: CDR1 GTSNPN and CDR2 SVGIG (reference sequence). The CDR3 has 15 amino acids. Deletions cut 0 bases from V and 7 bases from J, with 13 bases between. The CDR3 DNA reads as TGTGCCTGGAGTGTAGGTGGGGCTGGGAATTCACCCCTCCACTTT. Protein: CAWSVGGAGNSPLHF.

The count of this clone is one. This chain uses TRBV15 with TRBJ2-1; D is possibly TRBD2 (5 bases). This CDR3 is 16 amino acids long. Trimming cost V 0 bases and J 3 bases, with 12 bases left between them. Germline-derived CDR1 and CDR2 are LNHNV and YYDKDF (reference sequence). CDR3 sequence reads: CATSRDSLGIYNEQFF. DNA for the CDR3: TGTGCCACCAGCAGAGATTCTCTCGGGATCTACAATGAGCAGTTCTTC.

The V call is TRBV3-1 (or the pseudogene TRBV3-2), the J call TRBJ2-7, with 11 bases fitting TRBD2. This CDR3 spans 18 amino acids. CDR1 LGHDT and CDR2 YNNKEL come from the germline V gene (reference sequence). V was clipped by 1 base and J by 0 bases; unmatched bases: 8. The CDR3, as DNA: TGTGCCAGCAGCCAAGCAGTTCCTAGCGGGGGGACCTCCTACGAGCAGTACTTC. Amino acid sequence: CASSQAVPSGGTSYEQYF.

The chain recombines TRBV11-3 with TRBJ2-3; TRBD1 might be the D (5 bases). The ends were cut back, 2 bases at V and 1 base at J, with 19 bases in the middle. CDR1 and CDR2 from the germline V gene are SGHNT and YENEEA. The CDR3 has 18 amino acids. CDR3 region: CASSLLEPGPIGTDTQYF. DNA for the CDR3: TGTGCCAGCAGCTTACTGGAACCAGGGCCTATCGGCACAGATACGCAGTATTTT.

This rearrangement joins TRBV14 to TRBJ1-2, with D perhaps TRBD1 (5 bases). The length of the CDR3 is 15 residues. Trimming shortened V by 1 base and J by 6 bases, and 15 bases separated the two germline ends. Germline CDR1 reads SGHDN; CDR2 reads FVKESK. CDR3 sequence reads: CASSQGNPGVDGYTF. The CDR3 coding sequence is TGTGCCAGCAGCCAAGGAAACCCGGGGGTGGATGGCTACACCTTC.

V and J are TRBV5-1 and TRBJ1-1; D perhaps matches TRBD1 (5 bases). This CDR3 region has 12 residues. Trimming took 7 bases from V and 11 from J, leaving 18 bases between them. Germline-derived CDR1 and CDR2 are SGHRS and YFSETQ. The chain's CDR3 is CASSSPGGDAFF. CDR3 in DNA: TGCGCCAGCTCTTCCCCGGGGGGGGACGCTTTCTTT.

V and J are TRBV6-5 and TRBJ1-1; D call uncertain. Trimming left V 5 bases short and J 6 bases short, with 13 bases between. CDR3 size: 13 residues. Germline CDR1 is MNHEY and CDR2 is SVGAGI. CDR3 bases: TGTGCCAGCAGTACCCCCCAGGTCTCTGAAGCTTTCTTT. Translated: CASSTPQVSEAFF.

The rearrangement uses TRBV24-1 and TRBJ2-1, with D possibly being TRBD1 (5 bases). This CDR3 has 16 amino acids. Germline CDR1 is KGHDR and CDR2 is SFDVKD. V dropped 2 bases and J dropped 8 bases, with 18 bases sitting between them. This CDR3 reads CATSDSKRGRFDEQFF. Here the CDR3 DNA reads TGTGCCACCAGTGATTCGAAAAGGGGTAGGTTTGATGAGCAGTTCTTC.

V gene TRBV5-6 combines with J gene TRBJ1-3; D is undetermined. This CDR3 region has 15 residues. Trimming shortened V by 1 base and J by 8 bases, and 16 bases separated the two germline ends. Germline CDR1 and CDR2: SGHDT and YYEEEE. The CDR3 here is CASSLRGSSLDTIYF. CDR3 coding DNA: TGTGCCAGCAGCTTGCGCGGCTCCTCTTTGGACACCATATATTTT.

V and J are TRBV6-6 and TRBJ2-5; D call uncertain. The V and J ends lost 3 bases and 4 bases respectively, with 6 bases between them. This CDR3 is built from 12 residues. Germline V gene sequence: CDR1 MNHNY, CDR2 SVGAGI (reference sequence). CDR3 sequence (DNA): TGTGCCAGCAGTTATCCTTTAGAGACCCAGTACTTC. Protein: CASSYPLETQYF.

The J gene is TRBJ1-1, the V gene TRBV7-9, with D unclear. CDR3 length: 14 residues. Germline V lookup: CDR1 SEHNR, CDR2 FQNEAQ (reference sequence). V was clipped by 5 bases and J by 5 bases, with 15 bases between them. The CDR3 is CASSPLARGTEAFF. In DNA form, the CDR3 reads TGTGCCAGCAGCCCACTGGCCAGAGGTACTGAAGCTTTCTTT. Full variable domain (rest looked up from reference TRBV7-9 and TRBJ1-1): DTGVSQNPRHKITKRGQNVTFRCDPISEHNRLYWYRQTLGQGPEFLTYFQNEAQLEKSRLLSDRFSAERPKGSFSTLEIQRTEQGDSAMYLCASSPLARGTEAFFGQGTRLTVV.

J is TRBJ1-1 and V is TRBV6-2 or TRBV6-3; 7 nucleotides match TRBD1. The CDR3 is 13 residues long. The trim removed 2 bases at V and 4 bases at J, leaving 1 base unmatched. The germline CDR1 and CDR2 sequences are MNHEY and SVGEGT. As DNA, the CDR3 is TGTGCCAGCAGTTACCCAGGGGGCACTGAAGCTTTCTTT. This encodes CASSYPGGTEAFF.

This clone came up once. This rearrangement joins TRBV7-8 to TRBJ2-1, with D tentatively TRBD2 (6 bases). The V and J ends lost 7 bases and 6 bases respectively, with 19 bases between them. Germline values: CDR1 SGHVS, CDR2 FQNEAQ. This CDR3 region has 15 residues. CDR3 DNA sequence: TGTGCCAGCACCATATTGGGGGGATTGCCCAATGAGCAGTTCTTC. Protein product: CASTILGGLPNEQFF.

The J gene is TRBJ1-6, the V gene TRBV2; 9 bases match TRBD1. Germline CDR1 and CDR2: SNHLY and FYNNEI. This CDR3 is 15 amino acids long. The trim removed 5 bases at V and 9 bases at J, leaving 8 bases unmatched. CDR3 in amino acids: CASSTDRGALSPLHF. CDR3 nucleotides: TGTGCCAGCAGTACAGACAGGGGGGCACTTTCACCCCTCCACTTT. The whole variable domain, remainder taken from reference TRBV2 and TRBJ1-6, is EPEVTQTPSHQVTQMGQEVILRCVPISNHLYFYWYRQILGQKVEFLVSFYNNEISEKSEIFDDQFSVERPDGSNFTLKIRSTKLEDSAMYFCASSTDRGALSPLHFGNGTRLTVT.

The chain recombines TRBV7-8 with TRBJ1-2; D gene unclear. The germline V gene encodes CDR1 SGHVS and CDR2 FQNEAQ. V lost 1 base and J lost 0, with 9 bases in between. The CDR3 covers 15 residues. The DNA for the CDR3 is TGTGCCAGCAGCTTAGATCGGAGAACTAACTATGGCTACACCTTC. Its translation: CASSLDRRTNYGYTF.

The chain is built from TRBV7-9 and TRBJ2-5; D not certain. The length of the CDR3 is 12 residues. Germline lookup yields CDR1 SEHNR and CDR2 FQNEAQ (reference sequence). Trimming cost V 3 bases and J 5 bases, with 7 bases left between them. For the CDR3, the DNA is TGTGCCAGCAGCTTGATTGAGGAGACCCAGTACTTC. Protein: CASSLIEETQYF. Drawing the rest from reference TRBV7-9 and TRBJ2-5, the complete variable domain is DTGVSQNPRHKITKRGQNVTFRCDPISEHNRLYWYRQTLGQGPEFLTYFQNEAQLEKSRLLSDRFSAERPKGSFSTLEIQRTEQGDSAMYLCASSLIEETQYFGPGTRLLVL.

This chain links TRBV7-2 with TRBJ2-3; D may be TRBD2 (5 bases). Trimming took 0 bases from V and 0 from J, leaving 13 bases between them. CDR3 length: 17 residues. The germline CDR1 and CDR2 sequences are SGHTA and FQGNSA. The CDR3 DNA reads as TGTGCCAGCAGCTTAGCGTTCGGAGGAACTAGCACAGATACGCAGTATTTT. This sequence encodes CASSLAFGGTSTDTQYF.

CDR3: CSVRTGLYSNQPQHF. CDR3 in DNA: TGCAGCGTACGGACAGGACTATATAGCAATCAGCCCCAGCATTTT. The rearrangement uses TRBV29-1 and TRBJ1-5; 7 bases match TRBD1. The germline V gene encodes CDR1 SQVTM and CDR2 ANQGSEA. V dropped 6 bases and J dropped 0; count of bases not matched to a gene: 8. This CDR3 contains 15 residues.

This clone showed up just a few times. The chain recombines TRBV7-8 with TRBJ2-5; D uncertain. Germline V lookup: CDR1 SGHVS, CDR2 FQNEAQ. The CDR3 has 13 amino acids. Trimming took off 1 base at V and 5 bases at J, with 8 bases between the two ends. CDR3 loop: CASSLVIGETQYF. CDR3 DNA: TGTGCCAGCAGCTTAGTCATCGGGGAGACCCAGTACTTC.

This clone was seen more than once but under ten times. CDR3 coding DNA: TGTGCCATCAGGCCCCGGACAGGGAACACTGAAGCTTTCTTT. This encodes CAIRPRTGNTEAFF. The rearrangement links TRBV10-3 to TRBJ1-1; TRBD1 aligns across 7 bases. V gave up 6 bases and J gave up 1 base; unmatched junction bases: 5. Germline CDR1 is ENHRY and CDR2 is SYGVKD. This CDR3 region has 14 residues.

This clone is a singleton in its sample. The chain carries TRBV6-5 and TRBJ1-4, with 8 bases matching TRBD1. V gave up 7 bases and J gave up 8 bases; unmatched junction bases: 9. Germline V lookup: CDR1 MNHEY, CDR2 SVGAGI. This CDR3 is built from 14 residues. Here the CDR3 reads CASKAGGLREKLFF. The CDR3 DNA reads as TGTGCCAGCAAGGCAGGGGGCCTTCGAGAAAAACTGTTTTTT.

This clone was observed a few times. V usage is TRBV15 and J usage is TRBJ2-3; D not resolved. The length of the CDR3 is 16 residues. Germline-derived CDR1 and CDR2 are LNHNV and YYDKDF (reference sequence). Trimming cost V 0 bases and J 0 bases, with 10 bases left between them. The CDR3 DNA follows: TGTGCCACCAGCAGAGATGGCGGAGCGAGCACAGATACGCAGTATTTT. It yields the protein CATSRDGGASTDTQYF.

This chain uses TRBV19 with TRBJ1-4; 8 bases align to TRBD1. V gave up 2 bases and J gave up 8 bases; unmatched junction bases: 7. CDR1 is LNHDA, CDR2 SQIVND, per germline (reference sequence). The CDR3 length is 15 residues. The CDR3 DNA reads as TGTGCCAGTAGTATATCCGGGACAGGAGTAGAAAAACTGTTTTTT. Protein: CASSISGTGVEKLFF.

This clone was seen a few times. The V and J genes are TRBV19 and TRBJ1-2, with D unresolved. The ends were cut back, 1 base at V and 5 bases at J, with 11 bases in the middle. Germline CDR1 and CDR2: LNHDA and SQIVND (reference sequence). The CDR3 length is 14 residues. This CDR3 reads CASSIGQVVYGYTF. The CDR3 DNA is TGTGCCAGTAGTATAGGGCAGGTAGTATATGGCTACACCTTC.

This clone has just a few counts. This rearrangement joins TRBV19 to TRBJ1-5, with 7 bases matching TRBD1. V was clipped by 3 bases and J by 3 bases; unmatched bases: 5. This CDR3 is built from 15 residues. Germline V CDR1 and CDR2: LNHDA, SQIVND (reference sequence). The CDR3 loop reads CASSIADRDNQPQHF. The DNA for the CDR3 is TGTGCCAGTAGTATCGCCGACAGGGACAATCAGCCCCAGCATTTT.

This clone was found once. The chain uses TRBV6-1 and TRBJ1-1, with D possibly being TRBD1 (6 bases). CDR1 MNHNS and CDR2 SASEGT come from the germline V gene. V shed 3 bases and J shed 7 bases, with 21 bases lying between them. CDR3 length: 16 residues. CDR3 amino acids: CASSDKFMRGTLEAFF. As DNA, the CDR3 is TGTGCCAGCAGTGATAAGTTCATGAGGGGGACCCTTGAAGCTTTCTTT.

V usage is TRBV12-3 or TRBV12-4 and J usage is TRBJ1-4; 8 bases are shared with TRBD1. Trimming removed 9 bases from V and 6 bases from J; junction bases left unmatched: 6. This CDR3 region has 13 residues. In nucleotides, the CDR3 is TGTGCCAGTAGGACAGGGAGCTATGAAAAACTGTTTTTT. Its translation: CASRTGSYEKLFF.

The V and J genes are TRBV3-1 (or the pseudogene TRBV3-2) and TRBJ2-3, with D possibly TRBD1 on 6 matching bases. Trimming pared 6 bases from V and 2 bases from J, leaving 15 bases between. The germline V gene encodes CDR1 LGHDT and CDR2 YNNKEL (reference sequence). The length of the CDR3 is 15 residues. CDR3 bases: TGTGCCAGCAGTCACTCAACAGGGACCACAGATACGCAGTATTTT. It specifies CASSHSTGTTDTQYF.

The CDR3 bases are TGTGCCAGCAGCCCCGGACAGGTCACAGATACGCAGTATTTT. This translates into CASSPGQVTDTQYF. This chain connects TRBV11-2 to TRBJ2-3; TRBD1 aligns across 7 bases. With V trimmed by 5 bases and J by 2 bases, 4 bases remained unmatched. CDR3 length equals 14 residues. In germline, CDR1 is SGHAT, CDR2 FQNNGV.